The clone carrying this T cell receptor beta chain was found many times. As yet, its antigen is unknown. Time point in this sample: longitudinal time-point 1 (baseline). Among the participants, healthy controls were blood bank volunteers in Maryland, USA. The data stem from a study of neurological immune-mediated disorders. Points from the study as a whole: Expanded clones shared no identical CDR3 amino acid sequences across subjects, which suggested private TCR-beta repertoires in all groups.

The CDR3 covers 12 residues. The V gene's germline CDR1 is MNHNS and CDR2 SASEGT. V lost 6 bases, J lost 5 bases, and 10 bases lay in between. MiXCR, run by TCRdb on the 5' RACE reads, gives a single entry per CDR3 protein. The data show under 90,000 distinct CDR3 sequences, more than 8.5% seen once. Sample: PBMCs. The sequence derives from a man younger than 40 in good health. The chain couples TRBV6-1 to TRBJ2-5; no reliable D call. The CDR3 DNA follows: TGTGCCAGCAGCACTCTAGGGGAGACCCAGTACTTC. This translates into CASSTLGETQYF.